One sample yielded the 11 T cell receptor beta chains listed below, sequenced in a study of cytomegalovirus exposure and HLA in healthy donors. The data were produced by immunoSEQ multiplex PCR, yet TCRdb's version contains in-frame clones alone and is incomplete. The data contain over 250,000 clones, roughly 87% of them singletons. The sequenced sample consisted of PBMCs. The source is a woman aged 25-40 years in good health and CMV-seropositive.

This clone was seen just once. The J gene is TRBJ2-7, the V gene TRBV6-5, with a tentative D call TRBD1 (6 bases). The ends were cut back, 6 bases at V and 6 bases at J, with 9 bases in the middle. Germline CDR1 is MNHEY and CDR2 is SVGAGI. The CDR3 is made up of 11 amino acids. The CDR3 nucleotides are TGTGCCAGCAGACCGGACAGCGAGCAGTACTTC. Translated: CASRPDSEQYF.

The CDR3 region is CASSLIMGQSLTNEKLFF. The CDR3 bases are TGTGCCAGCAGTTTGATTATGGGGCAGAGTCTCACTAATGAAAAACTGTTTTTT. The V gene is TRBV27, the J gene TRBJ1-4; TRBD1 might be the D (5 bases). The V gene's germline CDR1 is MNHEY and CDR2 SMNVEV (reference sequence). The ends were cut back, 3 bases at V and 2 bases at J, with 19 bases in the middle. CDR3 length: 18 amino acids.

The chain combines TRBV6-4 with TRBJ2-2; possible D gene TRBD1, 5 bases. The CDR3 runs to 16 residues. Germline V gene data show CDR1 as MRHNA and CDR2 as SNTAGT. V was pared by 0 bases and J by 5 bases, with 13 bases between. This chain's CDR3 is CASSDSPGKGTGELFF. The DNA of the CDR3 is TGTGCCAGCAGTGACTCACCAGGGAAGGGGACCGGGGAGCTGTTTTTT.

DNA for the CDR3: TGTGCCAGCAGCCTCCGGGACAGGGCTTACGCGGGAGAAAAACTGTTTTTT. Protein sequence: CASSLRDRAYAGEKLFF. The genes are TRBV7-8 and TRBJ1-4; 9 positions agree with TRBD1. There are 17 residues in the CDR3. CDR1 is SGHVS, CDR2 FQNEAQ, per germline. J was trimmed by 8 bases and V by 5 bases; bases with no gene match: 15.

This chain uses TRBV5-6 with TRBJ2-5; perhaps TRBD1 as D (6 bases). CDR1 is SGHDT and CDR2 is YYEEEE in the germline V gene. This CDR3 comprises 12 residues. Trimming left V 8 bases short and J 5 bases short, with 13 bases between. The CDR3 bases are TGTGCCAGTTCAGGGGTAATGGAGACCCAGTACTTC. It encodes CASSGVMETQYF.

V usage is TRBV25-1 and J usage is TRBJ2-7; TRBD2 agrees at 10 bases. V shed 4 bases and J 4 bases; nucleotides not matched to a gene: 4. The CDR3 has 14 amino acids. The germline V gene encodes CDR1 MGHDK and CDR2 SYGVNS. CDR3 sequence (DNA): TGTGCCAGCAGTGCGGGACTAGCGCATTACGAGCAGTACTTC. Its protein is CASSAGLAHYEQYF.

CDR3 bases: TGCAGCGTTGAAGATGGGACAGGAGGGACTGAAGCTTTCTTT. Its translation is CSVEDGTGGTEAFF. V is TRBV29-1 and J is TRBJ1-1, with TRBD1 identical over 8 bases. Germline V CDR1 and CDR2: SQVTM, ANQGSEA. The CDR3 contains 14 residues. With 0 bases clipped from V and 5 bases from J, the junction kept 5 bases outside the gene matches.

This chain joins TRBV7-7 and TRBJ1-1; D is perhaps TRBD1 (6 bases). Germline V gives CDR1 SSHAT, CDR2 FNYEAQ (reference sequence). This CDR3 has 13 amino acids. Trimming took 3 bases from V and 4 from J, leaving 9 bases between them. Here the CDR3 reads CASSFKTGTEAFF. Here the CDR3 DNA reads TGTGCCAGCAGCTTTAAGACAGGCACTGAAGCTTTCTTT. Looking up the rest from reference TRBV7-7 and TRBJ1-1 gives the full variable domain: GAGVSQSPRYKVTKRGQDVTLRCDPISSHATLYWYQQALGQGPEFLTYFNYEAQPDKSGLPSDRFSAERPEGSISTLTIQRTEQRDSAMYRCASSFKTGTEAFFGQGTRLTVV.

The CDR3 region has the DNA TGTGCCAGCAGACGGACAGGGGAATGGGACACTGAAGCTTTCTTT. It translates to CASRRTGEWDTEAFF. The chain recombines TRBV28 with TRBJ1-1, with TRBD1 matching 9 bases. CDR3 length: 15 residues. Looked up from germline, CDR1 is MDHEN and CDR2 is SYDVKM. The V segment lost 6 bases and the J segment 3 bases; nucleotides outside the gene matches: 8.

V and J are TRBV7-9 and TRBJ2-1, with D perhaps matching TRBD1 or TRBD2 (7 bases each). This CDR3 is built from 19 residues. Trimming removed 5 bases at V and 2 bases at J, with 25 bases between. The germline CDR1 and CDR2 sequences are SEHNR and FQNEAQ (reference sequence). The CDR3, as DNA: TGTGCCAGCAGCCCAGGGGGTAGTACTGACGGGAGGCCCTACAATGAGCAGTTCTTC. This codes for CASSPGGSTDGRPYNEQFF.

This chain joins TRBV27 and TRBJ1-4; D is possibly TRBD1 (5 bases). CDR1 and CDR2 from the germline V gene are MNHEY and SMNVEV (reference sequence). V was shortened by 4 bases and J by 7 bases, with 13 bases between the two germline ends. This CDR3 has 14 residues. The CDR3 protein is CASSSGGSREKLFF. For the CDR3, the DNA is TGTGCCAGCAGTTCCGGGGGGTCGCGTGAAAAACTGTTTTTT.